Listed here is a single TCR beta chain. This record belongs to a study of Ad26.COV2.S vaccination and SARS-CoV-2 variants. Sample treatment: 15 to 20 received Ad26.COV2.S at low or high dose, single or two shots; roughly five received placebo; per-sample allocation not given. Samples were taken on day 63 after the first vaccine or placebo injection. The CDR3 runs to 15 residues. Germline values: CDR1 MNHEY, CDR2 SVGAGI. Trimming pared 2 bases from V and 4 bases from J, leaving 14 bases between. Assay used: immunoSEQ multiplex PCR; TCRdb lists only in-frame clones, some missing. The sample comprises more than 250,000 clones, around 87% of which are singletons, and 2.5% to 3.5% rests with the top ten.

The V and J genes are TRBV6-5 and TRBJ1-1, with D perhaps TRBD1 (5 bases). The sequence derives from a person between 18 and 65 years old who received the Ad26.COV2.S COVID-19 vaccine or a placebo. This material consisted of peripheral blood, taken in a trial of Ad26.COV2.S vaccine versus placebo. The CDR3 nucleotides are TGTGCCAGCAGTTACGCGGGGGGACGTAGCACTGAAGCTTTCTTT. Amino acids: CASSYAGGRSTEAFF.